What follows is one T cell receptor beta chain and its context. These data belong to a study of blood T cells in healthy people across ages. Sample-barcoded 5' priming and a J-beta primer mix drove a second PCR of 7 to 11 cycles. TCRdb recomputed calls from the 5' RACE reads with MiXCR, one row per CDR3 protein. Of hundreds of thousands of distinct CDR3 sequences in the sample, about 24% were seen once. The CDR3 runs 13 residues. CDR1 DFQATT and CDR2 SNEGSKA come from the germline V gene (reference sequence). Trimming shortened V by 6 bases and J by 7 bases, and 13 bases separated the two germline ends.

The sequenced sample was blood. This chain uses TRBV20-1 with TRBJ1-6; TRBD1 is a possible D gene (5 bases). The clonotype originates from a man aged 70 or older in good health. CDR3 DNA sequence: TGCAGTGCGAAAAGGGACCGAAATTCACCCCTCCACTTT. Its protein is CSAKRDRNSPLHF.